These 11 T cell receptor beta chains were sequenced from one sample in a study of cytomegalovirus exposure and HLA in healthy donors (TCRdb year 2017). The method behind the library was the immunoSEQ multiplex PCR assay. The multiplex PCR relied on a mix of 60 forward primers for TCR Vbeta segments and 13 reverse primers for TCR Jbeta segments. This immuneACCESS table, as held by TCRdb, lists in-frame sequences with V and J called but not all clones. Of the missing ones, under half trace to an unresolved V gene in checked studies; the others have no known cause. This sample has approximately 220,000 clones in its table, and approximately 80% of those were observed once. Together, the top ten hold about 14% of the sample. Sequenced input: PBMCs. The origin of the receptors is a man between 35 and 55 years old in good health and CMV-seronegative.

The V and J genes are TRBV19 and TRBJ1-2; possible D gene TRBD1, 5 bases. The CDR3 has 15 residues. CDR1 is LNHDA, CDR2 SQIVND, per germline (reference sequence). V was shortened by 0 bases and J by 6 bases, with 14 bases between the two germline ends. CDR3: CASSIDLYPGNGYTF. The CDR3 DNA follows: TGTGCCAGTAGTATAGATCTATATCCAGGGAATGGCTACACCTTC.

V is TRBV2 and J is TRBJ1-2; 7 bases match TRBD1. With 8 bases clipped from V and 4 bases from J, the junction kept 4 bases outside the gene matches. The length of the CDR3 is 12 residues. CDR1 and CDR2 (germline): SNHLY, FYNNEI. CDR3 nucleotides: TGTGCCAGCGGTTGGGACAGCTATGGCTACACCTTC. Its protein is CASGWDSYGYTF.

The chain carries TRBV2 and TRBJ2-1; 10 nucleotides align to TRBD2. The length of the CDR3 is 17 residues. J lost 7 bases, V lost 7 bases, and 16 bases had no gene match. Germline CDR1 reads SNHLY; CDR2 reads FYNNEI. CDR3 sequence: CASIGLAGDADFNEQFF. As DNA, the CDR3 is TGTGCCAGCATCGGGCTAGCGGGAGACGCGGACTTTAATGAGCAGTTCTTC.

This sequence joins TRBV13 and TRBJ2-2; D is possibly TRBD2 (5 bases). There are 13 residues in the CDR3. V was clipped by 5 bases and J by 2 bases, with 6 bases between them. Germline V gene data show CDR1 as PRHDT and CDR2 as FYEKMQ (reference sequence). CDR3 loop: CASSEGNTGELFF. In DNA form, the CDR3 reads TGTGCCAGCAGCGAGGGCAACACCGGGGAGCTGTTTTTT.

The chain uses TRBV7-6 and TRBJ2-3, with D possibly matching TRBD2 (6 bases). Trimming pared 0 bases from V and 2 bases from J, leaving 12 bases between. CDR3 length: 16 amino acids. Germline CDR1 and CDR2: SGHVS and FNYEAQ. CDR3 sequence: CASSLAPGEPTDTQYF. CDR3 nucleotide sequence: TGTGCCAGCAGCTTAGCGCCGGGAGAACCCACAGATACGCAGTATTTT.

Only one count was recorded for this clone. The identical CDR3 is also encoded by other nucleotide sequences in the sample. This rearrangement joins TRBV9 to TRBJ2-5; 8 nucleotides align to TRBD1. Germline values: CDR1 SGDLS, CDR2 YYNGEE. The CDR3 runs 15 residues. V trimming: 0 bases; J trimming: 4 bases; junction bases outside the gene matches: 5. The CDR3 nucleotides read TGTGCCAGCAGCGTAGGGGGGACAGGCGGAGAGACCCAGTACTTC. Translating gives CASSVGGTGGETQYF.

In this sample, this clone turned up once. This sample also contains other DNA sequences that code for the same CDR3. V is TRBV12-5 and J is TRBJ2-7, with D possibly TRBD1 on 5 matching bases. Trimming left V 5 bases short and J 3 bases short, with 8 bases between. The germline CDR1 and CDR2 sequences are LGHNT and FRNRAP. The CDR3 sequence is 12 residues long. Here the CDR3 reads CASGLDSYEQYF. The DNA of the CDR3 is TGTGCTAGTGGTCTTGACAGCTACGAGCAGTACTTC.

This clone has only one observation. V and J are TRBV5-4 and TRBJ1-6, with D perhaps TRBD1 (6 bases). V lost 3 bases and J lost 7, with 14 bases in between. The CDR3 consists of 15 residues. CDR1 is SGHNT and CDR2 is YYREEE in the germline V gene (reference sequence). This CDR3 is CASSSQGRGNSPLHF. In DNA form, the CDR3 reads TGTGCCAGCAGCTCACAGGGCCGAGGAAATTCACCCCTCCACTTT.

This sequence joins TRBV29-1 and TRBJ2-5, with 16 bases lining up with TRBD2. The CDR3 length is 18 residues. Trimming removed 7 bases from V and 0 bases from J; junction bases left unmatched: 11. Per germline, CDR1 SQVTM and CDR2 ANQGSEA. The CDR3 DNA is TGCAGCGCCCCGGGGGGACTAGCGGGAGGGACGTACCAAGAGACCCAGTACTTC. Amino acid sequence: CSAPGGLAGGTYQETQYF.

The chain couples TRBV2 to TRBJ2-2, with 8 bases aligning to TRBD1. The CDR3 totals 15 residues. From germline, CDR1 is SNHLY and CDR2 FYNNEI. Unmatched junction bases numbered 6, after V lost 5 bases and J lost 4 bases. As DNA, the CDR3 is TGTGCCAGCAGTCTCGACAGGGGAGGCACCGGGGAGCTGTTTTTT. Protein sequence: CASSLDRGGTGELFF.

The chain employs TRBV9 and TRBJ2-5; 8 bases fit TRBD1. V dropped 0 bases and J dropped 3; count of bases not matched to a gene: 4. The germline gives CDR1 SGDLS, CDR2 YYNGEE. The CDR3 is 15 amino acids. This CDR3 is CASSVEGTGEETQYF. The CDR3 DNA reads TGTGCCAGCAGCGTAGAAGGGACAGGCGAAGAGACCCAGTACTTC.